The present entry profiles one T cell receptor beta chain with its context. Profiled with immunoSEQ multiplex PCR; TCRdb holds only in-frame clones, not every one. This repertoire shows around 300,000 clones, roughly 86% found once; its top ten account for about a tenth. Germline values: CDR1 SEHNR, CDR2 FQNEAQ (reference sequence). The CDR3 has 11 residues. Trimming left V 7 bases short and J 8 bases short, with 11 bases between. This sample is drawn from a study of blood T cell repertoires in COVID-19. Study at large: Samples came from the United States, Italy and Spain, spanning acute and convalescent COVID-19.

The TCR comes from a woman between 25 and 40 years old who had recovered from COVID-19. Sequencing used PBMCs or T cells enriched from blood (not recorded which). J is TRBJ1-2 and V is TRBV7-9, with a tentative D call TRBD1 (6 bases). In nucleotides, the CDR3 is TGTGCCAGCACGGGGGGCGAGGGCTACACCTTC. This codes for CASTGGEGYTF.